This paragraph reports one T cell receptor beta chain. The source of the sample is a study of blood T cell repertoires in COVID-19. Whole-study context: Whether acute or convalescent, the COVID-19 samples came from the United States, Italy and Spain. Sample material is recorded as cDNA or gDNA derived from T cells, B-cell-depleted T cells, or PBMCs.

Trimming pared 1 base from V and 3 bases from J, leaving 12 bases between. In germline, CDR1 is SEHNR, CDR2 FQNEAQ (reference sequence). The length of the CDR3 is 15 residues. This table comes from immunoSEQ multiplex PCR, and its TCRdb copy is limited to in-frame clones, with some not included. The sample includes about 140,000 clones, around 80% of them seen just once. The sequence derives from a man in his sixties with acute or convalescent COVID-19. The sample was peripheral blood. The gene calls are TRBV7-9 and TRBJ1-2; D is possibly TRBD1 (5 bases). CDR3 protein: CASSLGGGGDYGYTF. CDR3 DNA: TGTGCCAGCAGCTTAGGCGGGGGAGGGGACTATGGCTACACCTTC. The full variable domain, its missing parts supplied by reference TRBV7-9 and TRBJ1-2, is DTGVSQNPRHKITKRGQNVTFRCDPISEHNRLYWYRQTLGQGPEFLTYFQNEAQLEKSRLLSDRFSAERPKGSFSTLEIQRTEQGDSAMYLCASSLGGGGDYGYTFGSGTRLTVV.